These T cell receptor beta chains were read from a single sample in a study of T-cell memory formation after mild COVID-19. TCRdb independently ran MiXCR on the 5' RACE reads; one entry per CDR3 protein. The top ten hold roughly 21% of the sample, which has around 430,000 distinct CDR3 sequences, about 15% seen once. Source material: PBMCs or a T cell subset sorted from them (not recorded which). Source of these receptors: a man aged 18 to 29 who had mild COVID-19 (a few samples of this study predate the infection). Cell type and time point are not known. CDR3s include the opening cysteine and the closing phenylalanine or tryptophan. The order of the fields is CDR3 DNA, CDR3 protein, V gene, J gene, D gene, clone size. D genes are given only for firm matches. The size of a clone is reported for some rows only, either as once, few or many, or as a class for expanded clones.

CDR3 DNA: TGCAGTGCTCAACCAGCTGGGTCTAGCACAGATACGCAGTATTTT
CDR3 protein: CSAQPAGSSTDTQYF
V gene: TRBV20-1
J gene: TRBJ2-3
D gene: NA
clone size: NA

CDR3 DNA: TGCGCCAGCAGCTTGGTTCATGTTCAGGGGCAGAACTATGGCTACACCTTC
CDR3 protein: CASSLVHVQGQNYGYTF
V gene: TRBV5-1
J gene: TRBJ1-2
D gene: NA
clone size: few

CDR3 DNA: TGTGCCAGCAGTTCTAGACTAGCGGTGAGGGGCGATGAGCAGTTCTTC
CDR3 protein: CASSSRLAVRGDEQFF
V gene: TRBV6-5
J gene: TRBJ2-1
D gene: TRBD2
clone size: NA

CDR3 DNA: TGTGCCAGCAGCTTCTGGAACGGGGGGGCTGGAGATACGCAGTATTTT
CDR3 protein: CASSFWNGGAGDTQYF
V gene: TRBV5-4
J gene: TRBJ2-3
D gene: TRBD2
clone size: many

CDR3 DNA: TGTGCCAGCAGTTACCAGGACAGACCCCTCCACTTT
CDR3 protein: CASSYQDRPLHF
V gene: TRBV6-2/TRBV6-3
J gene: TRBJ1-6
D gene: NA
clone size: NA

CDR3 DNA: TGTGCCAGCAGCTCAGGGGGCCTGTTACGTAGCACTGAAGCTTTCTTT
CDR3 protein: CASSSGGLLRSTEAFF
V gene: TRBV5-4
J gene: TRBJ1-1
D gene: TRBD1
clone size: NA

CDR3 DNA: TGCAGTGCTAGAGATGAGAATCGGGTGGAACTGTTTTTT
CDR3 protein: CSARDENRVELFF
V gene: TRBV20-1
J gene: TRBJ1-4
D gene: NA
clone size: few

CDR3 DNA: TGCGCCAGCAGCTTGGTCCTAGCGGGGGGTACTAGCACAGATACGCAGTATTTT
CDR3 protein: CASSLVLAGGTSTDTQYF
V gene: TRBV5-1
J gene: TRBJ2-3
D gene: TRBD2
clone size: few

CDR3 DNA: TGCAGTGCCACCACAGGGAGAAGCACAGATACGCAGTATTTT
CDR3 protein: CSATTGRSTDTQYF
V gene: TRBV20-1
J gene: TRBJ2-3
D gene: NA
clone size: few

CDR3 DNA: TGTGCCAGCAGCTCTTTACTCCGGGGGGGCCGCACAGATACGCAGTATTTT
CDR3 protein: CASSSLLRGGRTDTQYF
V gene: TRBV7-2
J gene: TRBJ2-3
D gene: TRBD2
clone size: many

CDR3 DNA: TGTGCCACCAGCCCGACAGGGAATCAGCCCCAGCATTTT
CDR3 protein: CATSPTGNQPQHF
V gene: TRBV15
J gene: TRBJ1-5
D gene: TRBD1
clone size: NA

CDR3 DNA: TGTGCCAGCAGCTTAGTAGCGGGGGAAAGAGATACGCAGTATTTT
CDR3 protein: CASSLVAGERDTQYF
V gene: TRBV7-2
J gene: TRBJ2-3
D gene: TRBD2
clone size: few

CDR3 DNA: TGTGCCAGCAGTTCCCGACTAGCGGGGGAAGTCGGGGAGCTGTTTTTT
CDR3 protein: CASSSRLAGEVGELFF
V gene: TRBV12-3/TRBV12-4
J gene: TRBJ2-2
D gene: TRBD2
clone size: NA

CDR3 DNA: TGCGCCAGCAGCTTGGTGTCGGGACAGGGGATCAAGAACACTGAAGCTTTCTTT
CDR3 protein: CASSLVSGQGIKNTEAFF
V gene: TRBV5-1
J gene: TRBJ1-1
D gene: TRBD1
clone size: many